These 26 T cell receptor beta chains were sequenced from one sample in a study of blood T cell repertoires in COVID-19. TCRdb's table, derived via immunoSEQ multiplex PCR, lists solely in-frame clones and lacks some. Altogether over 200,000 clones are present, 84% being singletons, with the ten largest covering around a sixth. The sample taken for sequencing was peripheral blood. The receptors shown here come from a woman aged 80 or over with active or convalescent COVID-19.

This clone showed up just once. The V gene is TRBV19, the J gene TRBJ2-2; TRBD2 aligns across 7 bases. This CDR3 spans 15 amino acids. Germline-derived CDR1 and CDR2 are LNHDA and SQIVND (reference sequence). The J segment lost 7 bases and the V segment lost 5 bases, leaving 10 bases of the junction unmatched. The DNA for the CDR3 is TGTGCCAGTAGTCAGACACTAGCGTGGAGCGGGGAGCTGTTTTTT. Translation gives CASSQTLAWSGELFF.

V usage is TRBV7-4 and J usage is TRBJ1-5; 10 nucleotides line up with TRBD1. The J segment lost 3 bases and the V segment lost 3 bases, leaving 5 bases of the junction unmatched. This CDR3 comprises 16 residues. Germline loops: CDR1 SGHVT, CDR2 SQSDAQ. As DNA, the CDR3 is TGTGCCAGCAGCTTGGGGGACAGGGGACTCAATCAGCCCCAGCATTTT. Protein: CASSLGDRGLNQPQHF.

CDR3 in DNA: TGTGCTAGTGGTGGGACTAGCGGGAGCTACGAGCAGTACTTC. The encoded protein is CASGGTSGSYEQYF. J is TRBJ2-7 and V is TRBV12-5, with TRBD2 identical over 14 bases. This CDR3 is 14 amino acids long. Trimming removed 5 bases from V and 3 bases from J; junction bases left unmatched: 0. The germline gives CDR1 LGHNT, CDR2 FRNRAP.

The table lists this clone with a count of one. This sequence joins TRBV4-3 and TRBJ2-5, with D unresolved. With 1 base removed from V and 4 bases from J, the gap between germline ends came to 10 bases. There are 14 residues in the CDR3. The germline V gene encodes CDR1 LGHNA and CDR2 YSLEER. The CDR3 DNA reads TGCGCCAGCAGCCAAGCCCCTAGTGTAGAGACCCAGTACTTC. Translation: CASSQAPSVETQYF.

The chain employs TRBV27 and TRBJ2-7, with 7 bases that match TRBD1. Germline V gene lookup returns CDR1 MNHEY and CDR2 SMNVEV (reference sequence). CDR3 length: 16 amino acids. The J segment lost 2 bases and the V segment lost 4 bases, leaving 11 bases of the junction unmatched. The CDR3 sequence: CASSSRRTGLTYEQYF. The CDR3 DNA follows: TGTGCCAGCAGTTCACGACGGACAGGTCTTACCTACGAGCAGTACTTC.

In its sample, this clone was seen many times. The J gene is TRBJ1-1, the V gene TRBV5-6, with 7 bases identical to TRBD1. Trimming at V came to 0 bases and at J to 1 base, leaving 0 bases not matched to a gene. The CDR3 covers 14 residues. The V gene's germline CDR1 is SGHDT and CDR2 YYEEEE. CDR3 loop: CASSLGTGNTEAFF. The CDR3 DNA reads TGTGCCAGCAGCTTGGGGACAGGGAACACTGAAGCTTTCTTT.

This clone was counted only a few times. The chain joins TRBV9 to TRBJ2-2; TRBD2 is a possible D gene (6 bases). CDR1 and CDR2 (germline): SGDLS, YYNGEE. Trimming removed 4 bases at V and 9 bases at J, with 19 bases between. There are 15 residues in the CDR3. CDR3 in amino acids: CASSPPGLGSRELFF. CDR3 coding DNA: TGTGCCAGCAGCCCCCCGGGACTCGGGTCACGGGAGCTGTTTTTT. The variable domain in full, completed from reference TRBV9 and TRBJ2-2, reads DSGVTQTPKHLITATGQRVTLRCSPRSGDLSVYWYQQSLDQGLQFLIQYYNGEERAKGNILERFSAQQFPDLHSELNLSSLELGDSALYFCASSPPGLGSRELFFGEGSRLTVL.

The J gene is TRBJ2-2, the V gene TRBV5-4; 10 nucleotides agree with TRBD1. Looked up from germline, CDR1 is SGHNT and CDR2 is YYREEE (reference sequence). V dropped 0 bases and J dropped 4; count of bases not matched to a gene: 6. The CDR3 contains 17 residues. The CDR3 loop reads CASSLAGTGAGTGELFF. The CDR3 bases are TGTGCCAGCAGCTTGGCCGGGACAGGGGCGGGCACCGGGGAGCTGTTTTTT.

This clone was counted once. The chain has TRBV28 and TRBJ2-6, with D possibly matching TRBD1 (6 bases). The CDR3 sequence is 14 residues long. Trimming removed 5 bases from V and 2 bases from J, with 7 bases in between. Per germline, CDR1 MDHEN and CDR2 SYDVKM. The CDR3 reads CASSGGTGANVLTF. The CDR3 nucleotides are TGTGCCAGCAGTGGGGGCACTGGGGCCAACGTCCTGACTTTC.

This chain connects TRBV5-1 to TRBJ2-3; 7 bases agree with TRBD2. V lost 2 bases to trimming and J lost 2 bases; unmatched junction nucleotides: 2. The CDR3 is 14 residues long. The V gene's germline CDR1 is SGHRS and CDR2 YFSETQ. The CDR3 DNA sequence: TGCGCCAGCAGCTTTGAGCGGGACACAGATACGCAGTATTTT. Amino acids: CASSFERDTDTQYF. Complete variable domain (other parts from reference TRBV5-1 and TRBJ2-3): KAGVTQTPRYLIKTRGQQVTLSCSPISGHRSVSWYQQTPGQGLQFLFEYFSETQRNKGNFPGRFSGRQFSNSRSEMNVSTLELGDSALYLCASSFERDTDTQYFGPGTRLTVL.

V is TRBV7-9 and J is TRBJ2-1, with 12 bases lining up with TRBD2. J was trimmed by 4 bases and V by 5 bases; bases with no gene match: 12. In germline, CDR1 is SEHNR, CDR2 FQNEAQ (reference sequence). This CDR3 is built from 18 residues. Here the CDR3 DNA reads TGTGCCAGCAGCACACCTAGCGGGAGGGCCATGGGGTACAATGAGCAGTTCTTC. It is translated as CASSTPSGRAMGYNEQFF.

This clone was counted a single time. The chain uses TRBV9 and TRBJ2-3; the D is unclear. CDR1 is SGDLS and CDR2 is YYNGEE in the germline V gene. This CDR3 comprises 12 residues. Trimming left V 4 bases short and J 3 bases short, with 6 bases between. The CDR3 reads CASSRSTDTQYF. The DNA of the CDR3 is TGTGCCAGCAGCAGGAGTACAGATACGCAGTATTTT.

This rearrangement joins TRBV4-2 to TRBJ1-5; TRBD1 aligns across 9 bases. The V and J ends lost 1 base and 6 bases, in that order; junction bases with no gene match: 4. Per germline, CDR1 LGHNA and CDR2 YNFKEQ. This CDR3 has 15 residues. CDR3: CASSQGQGVSQPQHF. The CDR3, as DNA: TGTGCCAGCAGCCAAGGACAGGGGGTTTCTCAGCCCCAGCATTTT.

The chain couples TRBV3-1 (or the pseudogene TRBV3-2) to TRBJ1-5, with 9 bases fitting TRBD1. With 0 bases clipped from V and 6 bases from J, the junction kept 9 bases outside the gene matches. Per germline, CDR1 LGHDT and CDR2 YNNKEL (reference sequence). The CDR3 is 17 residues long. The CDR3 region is CASSQELGTGGTQPQHF. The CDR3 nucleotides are TGTGCCAGCAGCCAAGAACTGGGAACAGGGGGCACTCAGCCCCAGCATTTT.

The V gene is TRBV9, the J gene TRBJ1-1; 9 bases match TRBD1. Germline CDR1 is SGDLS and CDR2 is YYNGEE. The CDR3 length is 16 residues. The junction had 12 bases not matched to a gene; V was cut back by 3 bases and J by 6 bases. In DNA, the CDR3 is TGTGCCAGCAGCGCCCGGCGGACAGGGGTTCGGGCTGAAGCTTTCTTT. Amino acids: CASSARRTGVRAEAFF. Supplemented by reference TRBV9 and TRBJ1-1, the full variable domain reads DSGVTQTPKHLITATGQRVTLRCSPRSGDLSVYWYQQSLDQGLQFLIQYYNGEERAKGNILERFSAQQFPDLHSELNLSSLELGDSALYFCASSARRTGVRAEAFFGQGTRLTVV.

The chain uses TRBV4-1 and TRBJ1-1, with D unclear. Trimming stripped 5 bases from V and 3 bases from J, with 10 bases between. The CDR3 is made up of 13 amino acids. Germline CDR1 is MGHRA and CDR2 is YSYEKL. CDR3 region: CASSAGRYTEAFF. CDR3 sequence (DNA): TGCGCCAGCAGCGCGGGTCGGTACACTGAAGCTTTCTTT.

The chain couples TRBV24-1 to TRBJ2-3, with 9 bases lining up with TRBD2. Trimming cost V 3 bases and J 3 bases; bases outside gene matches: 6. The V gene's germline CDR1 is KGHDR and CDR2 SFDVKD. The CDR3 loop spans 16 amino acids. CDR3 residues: CATSDSGLAKTDTQYF. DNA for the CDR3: TGTGCCACCAGTGATAGCGGACTAGCGAAAACAGATACGCAGTATTTT.

CDR3 nucleotides: TGTGCCAGCAGTATCGATCTTTCGGGTCGACCCCAGCATTTT. It encodes CASSIDLSGRPQHF. The chain links TRBV6-2 or TRBV6-3 to TRBJ1-5; D remains unclear. The CDR3 is made up of 14 amino acids. CDR1 and CDR2 from the germline V gene are MNHEY and SVGEGT. The germline V and J ends were trimmed by 5 bases and 10 bases, with 18 bases remaining between them.

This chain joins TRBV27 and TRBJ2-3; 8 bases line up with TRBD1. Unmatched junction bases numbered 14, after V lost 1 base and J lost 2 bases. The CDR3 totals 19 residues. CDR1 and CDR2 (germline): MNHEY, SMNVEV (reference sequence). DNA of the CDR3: TGTGCCAGCAGTTTATATCCCCCCGGGGGACAGGCAAACACAGATACGCAGTATTTT. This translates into CASSLYPPGGQANTDTQYF.

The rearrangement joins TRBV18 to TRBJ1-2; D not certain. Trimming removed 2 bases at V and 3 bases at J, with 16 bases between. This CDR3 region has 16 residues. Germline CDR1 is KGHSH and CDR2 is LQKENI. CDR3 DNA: TGTGCCAGCTCACCAATTGTAGATGCCCGGGACTATGGCTACACCTTC. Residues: CASSPIVDARDYGYTF. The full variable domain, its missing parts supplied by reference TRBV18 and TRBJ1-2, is NAGVMQNPRHLVRRRGQEARLRCSPMKGHSHVYWYRQLPEEGLKFMVYLQKENIIDESGMPKERFSAEFPKEGPSILRIQQVVRGDSAAYFCASSPIVDARDYGYTFGSGTRLTVV.

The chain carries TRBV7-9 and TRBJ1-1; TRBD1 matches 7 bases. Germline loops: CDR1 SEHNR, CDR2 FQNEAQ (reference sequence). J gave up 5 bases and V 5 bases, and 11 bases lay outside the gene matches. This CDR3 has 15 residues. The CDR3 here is CASSRTGALGTEAFF. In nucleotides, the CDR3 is TGTGCCAGCAGCCGTACAGGGGCCCTGGGGACTGAAGCTTTCTTT.

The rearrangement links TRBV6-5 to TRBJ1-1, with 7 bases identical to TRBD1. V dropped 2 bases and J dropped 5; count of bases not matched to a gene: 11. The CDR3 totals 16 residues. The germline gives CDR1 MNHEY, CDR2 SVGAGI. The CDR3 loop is CASSYGRGAARTEAFF. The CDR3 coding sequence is TGTGCCAGCAGTTACGGCAGGGGGGCGGCGAGGACTGAAGCTTTCTTT.

The CDR3: CASSFLTDSWRGNQPQHF. CDR3 DNA: TGTGCCAGCAGTTTTTTAACCGACTCATGGCGTGGCAATCAGCCCCAGCATTTT. V usage is TRBV28 and J usage is TRBJ1-5; D unclear. Trimming shortened V by 3 bases and J by 2 bases, and 20 bases separated the two germline ends. CDR1 MDHEN and CDR2 SYDVKM come from the germline V gene. The CDR3 covers 18 residues.

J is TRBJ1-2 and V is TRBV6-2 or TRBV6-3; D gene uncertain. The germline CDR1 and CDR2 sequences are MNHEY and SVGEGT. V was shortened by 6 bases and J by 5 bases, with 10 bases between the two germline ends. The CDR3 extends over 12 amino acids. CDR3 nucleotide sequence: TGTGCCAGCAGCCGCGATTTTTATGGCTACACCTTC. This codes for CASSRDFYGYTF.

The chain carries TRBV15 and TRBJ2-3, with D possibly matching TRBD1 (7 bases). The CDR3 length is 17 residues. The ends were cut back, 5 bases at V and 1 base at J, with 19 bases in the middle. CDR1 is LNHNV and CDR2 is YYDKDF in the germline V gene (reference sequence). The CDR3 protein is CATSPRRGQGGTDTQYF. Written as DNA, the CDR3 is TGTGCCACCAGCCCCAGGAGGGGGCAGGGGGGCACAGATACGCAGTATTTT.

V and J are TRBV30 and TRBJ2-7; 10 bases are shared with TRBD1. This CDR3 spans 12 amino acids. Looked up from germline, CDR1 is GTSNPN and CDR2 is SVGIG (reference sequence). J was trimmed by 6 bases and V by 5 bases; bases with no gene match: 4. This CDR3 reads CAWGTGVAEQYF. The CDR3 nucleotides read TGTGCCTGGGGGACAGGGGTTGCCGAGCAGTACTTC.